The 17 T cell receptor beta chains listed next were all sequenced from one sample in a study of blood T cell repertoires in COVID-19. Produced via immunoSEQ multiplex PCR; TCRdb's table is partial and in-frame only. The sample lists some 240,000 clones; approximately 88% were seen once. Sample: PBMCs or T cells enriched from blood (not recorded which). Receptor source: a woman in her thirties or forties who had been exposed to COVID-19.

The DNA of the CDR3 is TGTGCCAGCAGTTTAAACGCGGAGGGGACCTATGGCTACACCTTC. Translation: CASSLNAEGTYGYTF. This chain joins TRBV28 and TRBJ1-2, with D tentatively TRBD1 (5 bases). V lost 2 bases and J lost 4, with 14 bases in between. The CDR3 is made up of 15 amino acids. Germline CDR1 and CDR2: MDHEN and SYDVKM.

The rearrangement joins TRBV30 to TRBJ2-3; no definite D call. V shed 6 bases and J shed 3 bases, with 16 bases lying between them. This CDR3 is built from 14 residues. Germline V lookup: CDR1 GTSNPN, CDR2 SVGIG (reference sequence). The CDR3 coding sequence is TGTGCCTGCACTACTGGAAGTAGTACAGATACGCAGTATTTT. It yields the protein CACTTGSSTDTQYF.

J is TRBJ2-1 and V is TRBV12-3 or TRBV12-4; no reliable D call. Trimming shortened V by 5 bases and J by 4 bases, and 9 bases separated the two germline ends. The CDR3 consists of 13 residues. CDR3 sequence reads: CASSNVGYNEQFF. CDR3 DNA sequence: TGTGCCAGCAGTAACGTCGGGTACAATGAGCAGTTCTTC.

CDR3 sequence reads: CASSPPMTNYEQYV. DNA for the CDR3: TGTGCCAGCAGTCCGCCTATGACTAACTACGAGCAGTACGTC. This chain links TRBV28 with TRBJ2-7, with a tentative D call TRBD2 (5 bases). Trimming stripped 5 bases from V and 3 bases from J, with 14 bases between. CDR1 and CDR2 from the germline V gene are MDHEN and SYDVKM. CDR3 size: 14 residues.

The V call is TRBV19, the J call TRBJ1-3, with a possible D match to TRBD1 (6 bases). The V gene's germline CDR1 is LNHDA and CDR2 SQIVND (reference sequence). With 3 bases removed from V and 1 base from J, the gap between germline ends came to 16 bases. This CDR3 has 17 amino acids. The CDR3 is CASSIQVAGASGNTIYF. For the CDR3, the DNA is TGTGCCAGTAGTATTCAGGTCGCAGGGGCGTCTGGAAACACCATATATTTT.

CDR3 sequence (DNA): TGTGCCAGCAGCTTAGCGATAGGGGCCGAGCAGTACGTC. Residues: CASSLAIGAEQYV. This chain joins TRBV7-9 and TRBJ2-7, with a possible D match to TRBD1 (5 bases). The germline gives CDR1 SEHNR, CDR2 FQNEAQ (reference sequence). CDR3 size: 13 residues. Trimming pared 0 bases from V and 6 bases from J, leaving 9 bases between.

The chain recombines TRBV5-1 with TRBJ1-2; tentatively, D is TRBD1 (5 bases). This CDR3 has 13 amino acids. Germline CDR1 SGHRS, CDR2 YFSETQ. Trimming cost V 3 bases and J 2 bases, with 8 bases left between them. Written as DNA, the CDR3 is TGCGCCAGCAGCTCGACAGAAAACTATGGCTACACCTTC. Translated, it gives CASSSTENYGYTF.

The genes are TRBV7-9 and TRBJ1-5; the D is unclear. The CDR3 covers 14 residues. Looked up from germline, CDR1 is SEHNR and CDR2 is FQNEAQ (reference sequence). The V end lost 2 bases, the J end lost 5 bases, and 10 bases lay between the germline ends. DNA for the CDR3: TGTGCCAGCAGCTTAAGTCGAACGGATCAGCCCCAGCATTTT. Translating it yields CASSLSRTDQPQHF. The whole variable domain, remainder taken from reference TRBV7-9 and TRBJ1-5, is DTGVSQNPRHKITKRGQNVTFRCDPISEHNRLYWYRQTLGQGPEFLTYFQNEAQLEKSRLLSDRFSAERPKGSFSTLEIQRTEQGDSAMYLCASSLSRTDQPQHFGDGTRLSIL.

The chain links TRBV6-2 or TRBV6-3 to TRBJ2-1, with 11 bases fitting TRBD2. The germline V gene has CDR1 MNHEY and CDR2 SVGEGT. CDR3 length equals 16 residues. Losses at the gene ends were 4 bases for V and 8 bases for J; bases not matched to a gene: 10. CDR3 coding DNA: TGTGCCAGCAGTTCTAATAGCGGGAGGGCCGGGGATGAGCAGTTCTTC. Its protein product is CASSSNSGRAGDEQFF.

This chain uses TRBV4-2 with TRBJ1-2, with no clear D. With 2 bases removed from V and 2 bases from J, the gap between germline ends came to 6 bases. This CDR3 region has 13 residues. Per germline, CDR1 LGHNA and CDR2 YNFKEQ. DNA of the CDR3: TGTGCCAGCAGCCAACCGGGGAACTATGGCTACACCTTC. This translates into CASSQPGNYGYTF.

This chain uses TRBV3-1 (or the pseudogene TRBV3-2) with TRBJ1-3; no clear D. The CDR3 is 15 residues long. Germline V CDR1 and CDR2: LGHDT, YNNKEL (reference sequence). The germline V and J ends were trimmed by 4 bases and 4 bases, with 14 bases remaining between them. The CDR3 nucleotides read TGTGCCAGCAGCCCCATGTGGAGTCCCGGAAACACCATATATTTT. The encoded protein is CASSPMWSPGNTIYF.

A few counts support this clone. This chain joins TRBV3-1 (or the pseudogene TRBV3-2) and TRBJ1-2; TRBD1 agrees at 8 bases. The germline V gene encodes CDR1 LGHDT and CDR2 YNNKEL (reference sequence). The length of the CDR3 is 16 residues. V shed 1 base and J 5 bases; nucleotides not matched to a gene: 9. The CDR3 nucleotides read TGTGCCAGCAGCCAAGGGAGTACAGGGGGATCGTATGGCTACACCTTC. Its protein is CASSQGSTGGSYGYTF.

In the case of this clone: One end of the junction is discordant with germline, which a read error may explain. V and J are TRBV5-1 and TRBJ2-5; unclear D gene. The CDR3 is 12 amino acids. CDR1 and CDR2 from the germline V gene are SGHRS and YFSETQ. DNA of the CDR3: TGTGCCTCCCAGGTGAGTCAAGAGACCCAGTACTTC. Its translation: CASQVSQETQYF. Using reference TRBV5-1 and TRBJ2-5 for the parts outside the CDR3, the full variable domain is KAGVTQTPRYLIKTRGQQVTLSCSPISGHRSVSWYQQTPGQGLQFLFEYFSETQRNKGNFPGRFSGRQFSNSRSEMNVSTLELGDSALYLCASQVSQETQYFGPGTRLLVL.

This CDR3 is CASSPTSGGSYEQYF. In nucleotides, the CDR3 is TGTGCCAGCAGCCCGACTAGCGGGGGTTCCTACGAGCAGTACTTC. The chain carries TRBV7-2 and TRBJ2-7, with 12 nucleotides matching TRBD2. With V trimmed by 5 bases and J by 1 base, 3 bases remained unmatched. Germline CDR1 SGHTA, CDR2 FQGNSA. The CDR3 totals 15 residues.

The CDR3 sequence is CARSLGDRGKIDEQYV. CDR3 bases: TGTGCCAGAAGCTTGGGGGACAGGGGGAAAATTGACGAGCAGTACGTC. This rearrangement joins TRBV5-3 to TRBJ2-7; 11 bases are a match to TRBD1. TRBV5-3 is noted as an ORF with a role that remains uncertain. V lost 0 bases and J lost 5; bases outside the gene matches: 7. CDR3 length equals 16 residues.

This sequence joins TRBV5-6 and TRBJ1-2, with D perhaps matching TRBD1 (5 bases). The germline V gene encodes CDR1 SGHDT and CDR2 YYEEEE. The V end was cut by 5 bases, the J end by 4 bases, with 12 bases between. This CDR3 spans 13 amino acids. CDR3 coding DNA: TGTGCCAGCAGTCGGGACTTCGGCTATGGCTACACCTTC. Its protein product is CASSRDFGYGYTF.

There are a few counts of this clone. The chain couples TRBV6-5 to TRBJ1-1; D ambiguous. CDR1 is MNHEY and CDR2 is SVGAGI in the germline V gene. Trimming took 4 bases from V and 0 from J, leaving 9 bases between them. CDR3 length: 14 amino acids. This CDR3 reads CASSLQFMNTEAFF. DNA of the CDR3: TGTGCCAGCAGTTTACAGTTTATGAACACTGAAGCTTTCTTT.